This T cell receptor (beta chain) was sequenced in a study of a mutant IDH1 vaccine in newly diagnosed glioma (dated by TCRdb to about 2021). Regarding the complete study: Eight vaccinations were administered to patients in weeks 1, 3, 5, 7, 11, 15, 19 and 23, corresponding to visits V03 through V10. In the chemotherapy-containing groups, vaccination started alongside temozolomide cycles, whereas in patients who had radiotherapy alone it started 4-6 weeks after radiotherapy. Of the 32 patients who were treated, about 60% were male and 37.5% were female, and the mean age was approximately 40 years. Prior to enrollment, patients had been given standard therapy consisting of radiotherapy alone, temozolomide alone, or radiochemotherapy with temozolomide, with the combination given to most patients. Peripheral blood samples were drawn at six visits, namely V03 (baseline), V05, V07, V10, V12 and V13. For exploratory analyses, 25 treated patients had longitudinal TCRB deep sequencing done wherever samples were available. Overall study outcomes, separate from this receptor: Selection of PBMC samples for TCRB deep sequencing was based on availability. The authors noted that analyses of patient blood samples could not be reproduced because of sample limitations. Pseudoprogression seemed to be unrelated to changes in the top peripheral T cell clonotypes found by TCRB sequencing. Across multiple MHC alleles, vaccine-induced immune responses were seen in around 94% of patients.

To note about this clone: Its antigen is currently not known. One base away there is no much larger clone; base qualities are not given.

Spanning cysteine to phenylalanine, the CDR3 consists of 15 amino acids. CDR3 DNA is the only sequence kept; it has 45 bases, read in frame from the first base. As encoded in the germline V gene, CDR1 is SGHDN while CDR2 is FVKESK. The junction carries 7 bases between V and J, which are trimmed by 4 bases and 0 bases respectively. Explained via the paper, the time point label denotes: week 23, last vaccination. Every vaccine dose consisted of 300 ug of a 20-mer mutant IDH1 peptide in Montanide, administered subcutaneously together with topical imiquimod. Newly diagnosed WHO grade 3 or 4 IDH1-mutant astrocytomas showing loss of nuclear ATRX were present in the donors. The samples were drawn from NOA16, a multicentre, single-arm, open-label phase I trial in Germany that tested a mutant IDH1 peptide vaccine in humans for the first time. Genomic DNA for TCRB sequencing was extracted from EDTA blood using the DNeasy Blood and Tissue Kit.

The library was generated by the immunoSEQ multiplex PCR assay. Following the manufacturer's protocol, the hsTCRB Kit was used to amplify rearranged TCR beta chain sequences. TCRB libraries were sequenced on an Illumina MiSeq. Concerning the study's data processing: Demultiplexing, trimming and gene mapping were performed with the kit vendor's proprietary platform. The immuneACCESS repertoire file appears here via TCRdb, limited to in-frame rearrangements. These files lack a portion of the clones; in checked studies, under half of the deficit traces to unresolved V genes, and the cause of the others is not known. Clone size and V and J calls were adopted from that table, with D and trimming inferred from the DNA. Within this sample are about 41,000 clones, with under 80% of them counted one time only. The biggest ten clones account for about 6.3% of the sample.

This clonotype originated in a woman between 40 and 50 years old with glioma. Some clones in this sample may be carry-over from other donors' samples. The sequence links TRBV14 to TRBJ2-6, with the D gene call left open. This material consisted of PBMCs, taken from a glioma patient whose treatment included an IDH1 peptide vaccine. CDR3 protein: CASSPLSSGANVLTF. The sequenced DNA: TGTGCCAGCAGCCCTCTCTCCTCTGGGGCCAACGTCCTGACTTTC.